This TCR beta chain was identified in a study of T cells after posttransplantation cyclophosphamide. In the case of this clone: What it binds is not known.

Study results and caveats: Later post-transplant blood repertoires were often dominated by donor CD8+ memory clones.

This related bone marrow graft donor gave peripheral blood on the day of marrow donation. Some clones are missing from TCRdb's copy, which holds only in-frame ones; the method was immunoSEQ multiplex PCR. The sample consists of roughly 70,000 clones, 80% to 95% of them appearing once. This TCR derives from a woman under 40 in good health and a related stem cell transplant donor. The source material was PBMCs.

CDR3 DNA sequence: TGTGCCAGCAGCTCTGCTCAGGGGGACTATGGCTACACCTTC. Its translation is CASSSAQGDYGYTF. The rearrangement uses TRBV5-4 and TRBJ1-2; 7 bases are a match to TRBD1. With 3 bases clipped from V and 3 bases from J, the junction kept 5 bases outside the gene matches. This CDR3 is 14 amino acids long. The V gene's germline CDR1 is SGHNT and CDR2 YYREEE (reference sequence).